Presented here are 20 T cell receptor beta chains from one specimen sequenced in a study of blood T cell repertoires in COVID-19 (dated by TCRdb to 2018 to 2021). The library was produced with the immunoSEQ multiplex PCR assay. In TCRdb, the immuneACCESS table is reduced to in-frame sequences with V and J assigned. These tables do not hold every clone; where another copy was compared, an unresolved V gene accounts for under half, and the others remain unexplained. The sample contains 300,000 to 350,000 clones, roughly 87% of them found a single time. 2% to 3% of the sample is in the top ten clones. The material sequenced was peripheral blood. Source of these receptors: a man aged 18 to 35 with active or convalescent COVID-19.

The CDR3 DNA follows: TGTGCCAGCAGCCAAGAGAGGCAGATCAACGAGCAGTACTTC. It is translated as CASSQERQINEQYF. This rearrangement joins TRBV4-2 to TRBJ2-7, with D unresolved. V shed 0 bases and J shed 5 bases, with 11 bases lying between them. Germline V lookup: CDR1 LGHNA, CDR2 YNFKEQ. There are 14 residues in the CDR3.

The CDR3 nucleotides read TGCGCCAGCAGCAGTACCCGGGACACCTACGAGCAGTACTTC. Amino acid sequence: CASSSTRDTYEQYF. The rearrangement joins TRBV5-1 to TRBJ2-7, with D tentatively TRBD1 (6 bases). The length of the CDR3 is 14 residues. The germline V gene has CDR1 SGHRS and CDR2 YFSETQ. V was pared by 4 bases and J by 2 bases, with 13 bases between.

The J gene is TRBJ2-4, the V gene TRBV28; D is undetermined. The germline gives CDR1 MDHEN, CDR2 SYDVKM. V was clipped by 8 bases and J by 12 bases, with 14 bases between them. This CDR3 region has 11 residues. The CDR3 reads CASGPPEYQYF. CDR3 in DNA: TGTGCCAGCGGCCCTCCCGAATATCAGTACTTC.

The chain couples TRBV5-1 to TRBJ2-3; possible D gene TRBD2, 6 bases. Germline lookup yields CDR1 SGHRS and CDR2 YFSETQ. Trimming left V 7 bases short and J 0 bases short, with 15 bases between. This CDR3 has 15 amino acids. The CDR3: CASRRLVTSTDTQYF. The CDR3 DNA sequence: TGCGCCAGCCGTAGACTAGTCACTAGCACAGATACGCAGTATTTT.

V and J are TRBV19 and TRBJ2-1; the match to TRBD1 covers 7 bases. The germline V gene has CDR1 LNHDA and CDR2 SQIVND (reference sequence). The CDR3 extends over 14 amino acids. The trim removed 9 bases at V and 6 bases at J, leaving 11 bases unmatched. CDR3 protein: CASSRRTGLNEQFF. As DNA, the CDR3 is TGTGCCAGCTCCCGCCGGACAGGTCTCAATGAGCAGTTCTTC.

The chain couples TRBV7-2 to TRBJ2-2, with 8 bases lining up with TRBD1. Trimming at V came to 2 bases and at J to 4 bases, leaving 6 bases not matched to a gene. In germline, CDR1 is SGHTA, CDR2 FQGNSA. The CDR3 spans 16 residues. The CDR3 bases are TGTGCCAGCAGCTTACAGGGGGCTAGAAGCACCGGGGAGCTGTTTTTT. It specifies CASSLQGARSTGELFF.

This chain uses TRBV7-6 with TRBJ1-4; D is perhaps TRBD1 (5 bases). The CDR3 is made up of 13 amino acids. V dropped 3 bases and J dropped 8 bases, with 10 bases sitting between them. Germline V gene lookup returns CDR1 SGHVS and CDR2 FNYEAQ. CDR3 region: CASSFAGEEKLFF. The CDR3 bases are TGTGCCAGCAGCTTTGCGGGGGAAGAAAAACTGTTTTTT.

The rearrangement links TRBV6-2 or TRBV6-3 to TRBJ2-1; 9 bases fit TRBD2. V shed 2 bases, J shed 6 bases, and the junction held 8 bases outside the gene matches. Germline CDR1 reads MNHEY; CDR2 reads SVGEGT. CDR3 length: 16 amino acids. In DNA, the CDR3 is TGTGCCAGCAGTTACGCCCCGACTAGCGGATTCAATGAGCAGTTCTTC. Its translation: CASSYAPTSGFNEQFF.

The J gene is TRBJ2-3, the V gene TRBV28, with 7 bases identical to TRBD1. Germline lookup yields CDR1 MDHEN and CDR2 SYDVKM. CDR3 length: 15 amino acids. The V and J ends lost 3 bases and 7 bases, in that order; junction bases with no gene match: 10. The CDR3 DNA reads TGTGCCAGCAGTTTCGTAGGGGGCTCTTATAATACGCAGTATTTT. Protein product: CASSFVGGSYNTQYF.

The rearrangement links TRBV19 to TRBJ1-5; weak D call: TRBD1 (5 bases). V dropped 3 bases and J dropped 5 bases, with 11 bases sitting between them. Germline assignment: CDR1 LNHDA and CDR2 SQIVND (reference sequence). CDR3 length: 14 amino acids. The CDR3 DNA is TGTGCCAGTAGTATTTGGGACTCCGATCAGCCCCAGCATTTT. It codes for CASSIWDSDQPQHF. Full variable domain (remainder filled in from reference TRBV19 and TRBJ1-5): DGGITQSPKYLFRKEGQNVTLSCEQNLNHDAMYWYRQDPGQGLRLIYYSQIVNDFQKGDIAEGYSVSREKKESFPLTVTSAQKNPTAFYLCASSIWDSDQPQHFGDGTRLSIL.

The genes are TRBV5-1 and TRBJ1-1; TRBD1 matches 8 bases. The CDR3 contains 14 residues. CDR1 is SGHRS, CDR2 YFSETQ, per germline. With V trimmed by 3 bases and J by 4 bases, 5 bases remained unmatched. The CDR3 sequence: CASSSRGPGTEAFF. The CDR3 region has the DNA TGCGCCAGCAGCTCCAGGGGGCCGGGCACTGAAGCTTTCTTT.

The chain links TRBV7-9 to TRBJ1-6, with D possibly matching TRBD1 (5 bases). Germline V gene data show CDR1 as SEHNR and CDR2 as FQNEAQ (reference sequence). CDR3 size: 12 residues. V was clipped by 5 bases and J by 7 bases, with 6 bases between them. CDR3 DNA sequence: TGTGCCAGCAGCGGGGGGAATTCACCCCTCCACTTT. It yields the protein CASSGGNSPLHF.

The chain has TRBV10-2 and TRBJ1-2; D gene ambiguous. Per the germline V gene, CDR1 is WSHSY and CDR2 is SAAADI. The CDR3 is made up of 11 amino acids. V dropped 2 bases and J dropped 7 bases, with 5 bases sitting between them. The CDR3 here is CASSEGAGYTF. The CDR3 nucleotides are TGCGCCAGCAGTGAGGGAGCTGGCTACACCTTC.

This chain connects TRBV19 to TRBJ2-3; the D is unclear. CDR1 and CDR2 from the germline V gene are LNHDA and SQIVND (reference sequence). The CDR3 covers 15 residues. Trimming shortened V by 6 bases and J by 4 bases, and 17 bases separated the two germline ends. The CDR3 DNA is TGTGCCAGTAGCCCCGGCAACCTAGAAGCAGATACGCAGTATTTT. Translation gives CASSPGNLEADTQYF.

This clone occurred a few times. This chain connects TRBV4-1 to TRBJ2-5; 7 nucleotides agree with TRBD2. The ends lost 6 bases at V and 1 base at J; junction bases unmatched: 2. Germline V gene data show CDR1 as MGHRA and CDR2 as YSYEKL. This CDR3 spans 13 amino acids. The CDR3 coding sequence is TGCGCCAGCAGTCGCGGGGGCCAAGAGACCCAGTACTTC. Amino acids: CASSRGGQETQYF.

The chain joins TRBV18 to TRBJ1-1; tentative D call: TRBD1 (6 bases). This CDR3 is 13 amino acids long. The germline V gene has CDR1 KGHSH and CDR2 LQKENI. Between the trimmed V and J ends, which lost 6 bases and 5 bases, there was a span of 13 bases. For the CDR3, the DNA is TGTGCCAGCTCGCGAACAGGGAGTACTGAAGCTTTCTTT. Translated, it gives CASSRTGSTEAFF.

The V call is TRBV29-1, the J call TRBJ1-2, with D unresolved. The V end lost 3 bases, the J end lost 7 bases, and 12 bases lay between the germline ends. Germline V gives CDR1 SQVTM, CDR2 ANQGSEA. This CDR3 is built from 12 residues. As DNA, the CDR3 is TGCAGCGTTGAGTCATATGCGGGTGGCTACACCTTC. This sequence encodes CSVESYAGGYTF. The full variable domain, completed using reference TRBV29-1 and TRBJ1-2, is SAVISQKPSRDICQRGTSLTIQCQVDSQVTMMFWYRQQPGQSLTLIATANQGSEATYESGFVIDKFPISRPNLTFSTLTVSNMSPEDSSIYLCSVESYAGGYTFGSGTRLTVV.

CDR3 residues: CSARDIGEQYF. The CDR3, as DNA: TGCAGTGCTAGAGATATCGGCGAGCAGTACTTC. The chain is built from TRBV20-1 and TRBJ2-7; D is ambiguous. Germline V gene sequence: CDR1 DFQATT, CDR2 SNEGSKA (reference sequence). The V end was cut by 0 bases, the J end by 6 bases, with 6 bases between. The CDR3 spans 11 residues.

The chain joins TRBV19 to TRBJ1-1; D possibly corresponds to TRBD1 (5 bases). CDR1 and CDR2 (germline): LNHDA, SQIVND (reference sequence). Deletions cut 8 bases from V and 4 bases from J, with 17 bases between. CDR3 length: 14 residues. CDR3 coding DNA: TGTGCCAGTTCCCCCGGGACTCCCCCCACTGAAGCTTTCTTT. Its protein product is CASSPGTPPTEAFF. Complete variable domain (other parts from reference TRBV19 and TRBJ1-1): DGGITQSPKYLFRKEGQNVTLSCEQNLNHDAMYWYRQDPGQGLRLIYYSQIVNDFQKGDIAEGYSVSREKKESFPLTVTSAQKNPTAFYLCASSPGTPPTEAFFGQGTRLTVV.

The J gene is TRBJ1-5, the V gene TRBV28; D unresolved. The germline CDR1 and CDR2 sequences are MDHEN and SYDVKM. This CDR3 is built from 14 residues. V lost 6 bases to trimming and J lost 5 bases, with 14 bases between them. The CDR3 nucleotides read TGTGCCAGCAGGGGGAGTTCTTGGTATCAGCCCCAGCATTTT. Protein product: CASRGSSWYQPQHF. Combining the CDR3 with reference TRBV28 and TRBJ1-5 gives the whole variable domain DVKVTQSSRYLVKRTGEKVFLECVQDMDHENMFWYRQDPGLGLRLIYFSYDVKMKEKGDIPEGYSVSREKKERFSLILESASTNQTSMYLCASRGSSWYQPQHFGDGTRLSIL.